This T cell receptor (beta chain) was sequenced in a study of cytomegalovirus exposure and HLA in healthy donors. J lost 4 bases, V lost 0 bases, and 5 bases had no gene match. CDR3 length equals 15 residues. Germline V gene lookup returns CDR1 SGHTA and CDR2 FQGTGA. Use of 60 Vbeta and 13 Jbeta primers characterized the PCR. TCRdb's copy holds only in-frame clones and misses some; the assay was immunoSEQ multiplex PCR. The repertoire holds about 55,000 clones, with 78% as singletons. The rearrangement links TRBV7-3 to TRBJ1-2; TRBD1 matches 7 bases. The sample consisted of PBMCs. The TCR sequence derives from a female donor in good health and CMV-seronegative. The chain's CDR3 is CASSLTGGTGYGYTF. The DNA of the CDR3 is TGTGCCAGCAGCTTAACAGGGGGCACGGGCTATGGCTACACCTTC.